This TCR beta chain originates from a study of vaccination and CD4 T cells after COVID-19. Notes on this clonotype: Its antigen remains unknown.

Researchers used the Oncomine TCR Beta short-read assay to sequence DNA from cultured CD4+ T cells. TCRdb analysed the PCR reads with MiXCR anew, one entry per CDR3 protein. The data hold 20,000 to 25,000 distinct CDR3 sequences, with roughly three fifths observed a single time. The treatment: approximately nine-day PBMC culture with coronavirus spike peptide pools or control peptides (ViraFEST assay). Half-medium changes with fresh IL-2 medium occurred on days 3 and 7. The TCR sequence derives from a human donor who received a COVID-19 vaccine. The source material was CD4+ T cells from blood, cultured in vitro, sampled after SARS-CoV-2 vaccination.

The CDR3 nucleotides read TGCAGTGCCGGGGATCCACGGGCCACCTATAAAAGGACAGATACGCAGTATTTT. It encodes CSAGDPRATYKRTDTQYF. The chain uses TRBV20-1 and TRBJ2-3, with a weak D call TRBD2 (5 bases). The length of the CDR3 is 18 residues. Germline V gene lookup returns CDR1 DFQATT and CDR2 SNEGSKA (reference sequence). Trimming left V 6 bases short and J 3 bases short, with 28 bases between.